Detailed here is one T cell receptor beta chain. The antigen is not known. Here immunoSEQ multiplex PCR was the method, and the copy in TCRdb shows in-frame clones only, minus some. The table lists around 250,000 clones, about 90% of them singletons. The sample originates from a study of cytomegalovirus exposure and HLA in healthy donors. Trimming cost V 0 bases and J 6 bases; bases outside gene matches: 6. The CDR3 extends over 15 amino acids. CDR1 is WNHNN, CDR2 SYGVQD, per germline (reference sequence). General study findings and limits: Some TCR beta chains (over 150 of them) were listed as cytomegalovirus-associated.

The chain recombines TRBV10-1 with TRBJ2-7; 9 nucleotides agree with TRBD2. The source material was PBMCs. The TCR sequence derives from a young woman in good health and CMV-seronegative. The CDR3 loop is CASSESIAGEGEQYF. The CDR3 bases are TGCGCCAGCAGTGAGTCGATAGCGGGGGAAGGCGAGCAGTACTTC.